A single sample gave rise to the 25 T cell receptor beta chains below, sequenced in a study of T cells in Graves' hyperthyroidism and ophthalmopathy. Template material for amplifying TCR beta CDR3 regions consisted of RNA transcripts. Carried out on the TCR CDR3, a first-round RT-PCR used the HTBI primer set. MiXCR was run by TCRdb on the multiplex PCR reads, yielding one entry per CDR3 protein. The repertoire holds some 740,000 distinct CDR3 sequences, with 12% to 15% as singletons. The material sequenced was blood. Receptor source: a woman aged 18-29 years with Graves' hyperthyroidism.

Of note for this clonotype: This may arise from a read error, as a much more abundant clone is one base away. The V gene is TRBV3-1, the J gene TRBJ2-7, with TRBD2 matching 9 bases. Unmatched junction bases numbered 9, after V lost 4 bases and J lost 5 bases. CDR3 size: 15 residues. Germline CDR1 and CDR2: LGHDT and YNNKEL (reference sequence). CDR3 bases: TGTGCCAGCAGCCCTAAGACTAGCGGTCCCCACGAGCAGTACTTC. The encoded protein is CASSPKTSGPHEQYF.

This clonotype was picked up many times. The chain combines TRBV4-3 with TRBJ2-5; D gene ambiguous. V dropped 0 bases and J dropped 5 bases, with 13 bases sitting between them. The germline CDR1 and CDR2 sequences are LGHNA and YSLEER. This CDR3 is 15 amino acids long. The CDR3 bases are TGCGCCAGCAGCCAAGATCAGGCGGCAGCTGAGACCCAGTACTTC. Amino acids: CASSQDQAAAETQYF.

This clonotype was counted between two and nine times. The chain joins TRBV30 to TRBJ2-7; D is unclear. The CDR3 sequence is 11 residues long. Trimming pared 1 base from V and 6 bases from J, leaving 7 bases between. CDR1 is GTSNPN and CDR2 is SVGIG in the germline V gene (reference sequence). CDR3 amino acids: CAWSGIGEQYF. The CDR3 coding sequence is TGTGCCTGGAGTGGCATTGGCGAGCAGTACTTC.

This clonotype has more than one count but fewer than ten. CDR3 in amino acids: CASSIGGGTSGASTDTQYF. CDR3 DNA sequence: TGTGCCAGTAGTATAGGAGGGGGCACTAGCGGAGCTAGCACAGATACGCAGTATTTT. This rearrangement joins TRBV19 to TRBJ2-3; perhaps TRBD2 as D (8 bases). CDR3 length equals 19 residues. The V and J ends lost 1 base and 0 bases respectively, with 20 bases between them. Germline lookup yields CDR1 LNHDA and CDR2 SQIVND (reference sequence).

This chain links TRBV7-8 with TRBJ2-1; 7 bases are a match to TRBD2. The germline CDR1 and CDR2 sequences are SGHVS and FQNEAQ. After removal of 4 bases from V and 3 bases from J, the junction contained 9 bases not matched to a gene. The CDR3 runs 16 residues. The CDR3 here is CASSSEGTNFYNEQFF. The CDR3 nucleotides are TGTGCCAGCAGCTCCGAAGGGACTAACTTCTACAATGAGCAGTTCTTC.

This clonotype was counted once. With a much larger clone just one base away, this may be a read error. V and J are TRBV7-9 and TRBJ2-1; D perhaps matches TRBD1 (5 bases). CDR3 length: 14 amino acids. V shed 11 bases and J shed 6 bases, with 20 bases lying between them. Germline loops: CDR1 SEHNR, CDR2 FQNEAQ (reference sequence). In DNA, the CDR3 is TGTGCCGGCACCCGGACACCGCTTTTCAATGAGCAGTTCTTC. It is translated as CAGTRTPLFNEQFF.

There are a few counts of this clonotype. The CDR3 loop is CASSTTGTKETQYF. CDR3 DNA: TGTGCCAGCAGCACCACCGGGACAAAAGAGACCCAGTACTTC. V gene TRBV7-6 combines with J gene TRBJ2-5; a possible D gene is TRBD1 (6 bases). This CDR3 has 14 residues. The V end was cut by 5 bases, the J end by 3 bases, with 13 bases between. Germline V CDR1 and CDR2: SGHVS, FNYEAQ.

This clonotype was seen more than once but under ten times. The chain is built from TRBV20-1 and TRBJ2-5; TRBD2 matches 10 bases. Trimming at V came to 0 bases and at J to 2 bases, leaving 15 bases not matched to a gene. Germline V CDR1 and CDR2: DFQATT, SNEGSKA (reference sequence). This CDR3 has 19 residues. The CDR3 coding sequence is TGCAGTGCTAGAGATAACCCCATAGAGACAGCGGGAGGGCAAGAGACCCAGTACTTC. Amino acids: CSARDNPIETAGGQETQYF.

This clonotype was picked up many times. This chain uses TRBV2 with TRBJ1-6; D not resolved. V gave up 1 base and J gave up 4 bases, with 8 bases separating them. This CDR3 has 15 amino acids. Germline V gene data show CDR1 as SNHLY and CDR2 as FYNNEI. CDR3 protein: CASSEEAVYNSPLHF. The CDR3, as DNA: TGTGCCAGCAGTGAAGAGGCCGTTTATAATTCACCCCTCCACTTT.

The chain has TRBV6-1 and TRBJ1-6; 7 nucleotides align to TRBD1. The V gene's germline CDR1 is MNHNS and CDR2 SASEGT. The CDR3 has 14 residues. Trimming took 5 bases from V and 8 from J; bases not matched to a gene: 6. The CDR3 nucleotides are TGTGCCAGCAGTTTTTACAGGGGTGATTCACCCCTCCACTTT. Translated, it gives CASSFYRGDSPLHF.

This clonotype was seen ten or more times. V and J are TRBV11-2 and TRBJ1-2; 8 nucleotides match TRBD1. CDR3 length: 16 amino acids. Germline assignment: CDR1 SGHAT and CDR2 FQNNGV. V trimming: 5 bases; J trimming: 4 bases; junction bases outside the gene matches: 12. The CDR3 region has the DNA TGTGCCAGCAGCCGAACAGGGGGTAAAAAGGGCTATGGCTACACCTTC. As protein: CASSRTGGKKGYGYTF.

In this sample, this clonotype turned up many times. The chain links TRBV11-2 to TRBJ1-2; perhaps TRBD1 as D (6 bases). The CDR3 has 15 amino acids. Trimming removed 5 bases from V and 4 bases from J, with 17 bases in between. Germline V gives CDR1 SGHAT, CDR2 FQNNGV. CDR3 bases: TGTGCCAGCAGCGACACGACAGGCCAAGGCTATGGCTACACCTTC. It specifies CASSDTTGQGYGYTF.

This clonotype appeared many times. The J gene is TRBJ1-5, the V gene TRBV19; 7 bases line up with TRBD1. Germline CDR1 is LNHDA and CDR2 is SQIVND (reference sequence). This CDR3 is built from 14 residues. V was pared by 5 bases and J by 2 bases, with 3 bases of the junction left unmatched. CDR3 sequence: CASSGGGRNQPQHF. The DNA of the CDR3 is TGTGCCAGTAGTGGAGGGGGCCGCAATCAGCCCCAGCATTTT.

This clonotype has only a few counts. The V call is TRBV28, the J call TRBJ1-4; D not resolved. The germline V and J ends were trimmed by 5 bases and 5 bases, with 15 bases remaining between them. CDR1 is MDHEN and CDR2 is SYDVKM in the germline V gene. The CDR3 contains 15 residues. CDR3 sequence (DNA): TGTGCCAGCAGTCTCCCCGGGAGCCAGAATGAAAAACTGTTTTTT. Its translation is CASSLPGSQNEKLFF.

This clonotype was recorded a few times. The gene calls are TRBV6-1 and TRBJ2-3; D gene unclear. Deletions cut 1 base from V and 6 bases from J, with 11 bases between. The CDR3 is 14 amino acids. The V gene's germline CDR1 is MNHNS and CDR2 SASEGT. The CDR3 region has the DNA TGTGCCAGCAGTGAAGGGGTGGTTGCGGATACGCAGTATTTT. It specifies CASSEGVVADTQYF.

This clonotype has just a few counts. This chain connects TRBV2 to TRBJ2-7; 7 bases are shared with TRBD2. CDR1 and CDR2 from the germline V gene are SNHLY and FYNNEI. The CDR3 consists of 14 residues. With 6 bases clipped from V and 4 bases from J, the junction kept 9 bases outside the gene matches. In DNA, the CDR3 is TGTGCCAGCAGGAGGCTAGCGGATTTATACGAGCAGTACTTC. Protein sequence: CASRRLADLYEQYF.

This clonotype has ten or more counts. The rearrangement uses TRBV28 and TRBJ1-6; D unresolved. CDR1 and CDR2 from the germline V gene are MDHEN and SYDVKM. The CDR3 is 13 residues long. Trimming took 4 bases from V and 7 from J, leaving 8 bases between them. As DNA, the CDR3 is TGTGCCAGCAGTTACACTGGGAATTCACCCCTCCACTTT. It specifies CASSYTGNSPLHF. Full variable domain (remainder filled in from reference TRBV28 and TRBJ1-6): DVKVTQSSRYLVKRTGEKVFLECVQDMDHENMFWYRQDPGLGLRLIYFSYDVKMKEKGDIPEGYSVSREKKERFSLILESASTNQTSMYLCASSYTGNSPLHFGNGTRLTVT.

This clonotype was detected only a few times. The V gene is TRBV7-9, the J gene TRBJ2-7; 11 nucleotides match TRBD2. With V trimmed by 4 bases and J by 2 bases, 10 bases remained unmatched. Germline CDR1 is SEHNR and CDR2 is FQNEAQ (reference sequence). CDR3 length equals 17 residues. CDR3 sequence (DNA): TGTGCCAGCAGCTCGATAACTAGCGGGAGCCCTACCTACGAGCAGTACTTC. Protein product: CASSSITSGSPTYEQYF.

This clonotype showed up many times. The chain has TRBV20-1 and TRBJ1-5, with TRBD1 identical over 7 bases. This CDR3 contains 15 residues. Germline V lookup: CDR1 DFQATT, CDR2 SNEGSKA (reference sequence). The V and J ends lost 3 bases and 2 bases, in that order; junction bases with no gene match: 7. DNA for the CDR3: TGCAGTGCTAGGGTCCAGGGGGTTCGCAATCAGCCCCAGCATTTT. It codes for CSARVQGVRNQPQHF.

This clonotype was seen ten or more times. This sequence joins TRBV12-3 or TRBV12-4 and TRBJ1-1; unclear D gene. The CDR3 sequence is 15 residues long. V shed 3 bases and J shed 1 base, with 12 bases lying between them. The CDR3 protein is CASSFPLDGNTEAFF. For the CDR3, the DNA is TGTGCCAGCAGTTTCCCCCTAGACGGGAACACTGAAGCTTTCTTT.

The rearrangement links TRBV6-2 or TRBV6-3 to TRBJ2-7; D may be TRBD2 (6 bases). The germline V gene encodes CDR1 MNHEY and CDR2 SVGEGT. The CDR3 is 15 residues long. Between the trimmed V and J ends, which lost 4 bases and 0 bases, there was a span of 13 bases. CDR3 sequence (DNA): TGTGCCAGCAGTTGGGGACTCCCGAGCTCCTACGAGCAGTACTTC. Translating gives CASSWGLPSSYEQYF.

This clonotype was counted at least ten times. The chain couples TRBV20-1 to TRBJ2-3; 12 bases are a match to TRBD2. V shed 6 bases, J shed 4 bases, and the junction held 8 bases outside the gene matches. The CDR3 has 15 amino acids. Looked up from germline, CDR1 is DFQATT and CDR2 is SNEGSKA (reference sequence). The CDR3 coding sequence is TGCAGTGCCAGCTCGACTAGCGGGAGTGCAGATACGCAGTATTTT. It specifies CSASSTSGSADTQYF.

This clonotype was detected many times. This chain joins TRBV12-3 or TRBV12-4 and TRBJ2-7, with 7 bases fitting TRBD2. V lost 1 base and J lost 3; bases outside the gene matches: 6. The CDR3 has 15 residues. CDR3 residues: CASSLEASGGYEQYF. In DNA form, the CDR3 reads TGTGCCAGCAGTTTAGAGGCTAGCGGAGGCTACGAGCAGTACTTC.

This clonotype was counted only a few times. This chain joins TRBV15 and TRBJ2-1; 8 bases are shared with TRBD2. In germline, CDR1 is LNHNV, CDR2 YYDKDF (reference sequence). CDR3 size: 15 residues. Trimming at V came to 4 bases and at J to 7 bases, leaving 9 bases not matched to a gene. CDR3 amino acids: CATSKQREFQNEQFF. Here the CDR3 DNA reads TGTGCCACCAGCAAGCAGCGGGAGTTTCAGAATGAGCAGTTCTTC.

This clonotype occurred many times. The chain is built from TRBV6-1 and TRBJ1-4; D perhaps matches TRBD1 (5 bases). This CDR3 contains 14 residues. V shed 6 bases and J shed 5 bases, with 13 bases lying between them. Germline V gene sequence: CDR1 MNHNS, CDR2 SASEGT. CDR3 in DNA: TGTGCCAGCAGCGGCGACAGTAGAAATGAAAAACTGTTTTTT. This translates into CASSGDSRNEKLFF.